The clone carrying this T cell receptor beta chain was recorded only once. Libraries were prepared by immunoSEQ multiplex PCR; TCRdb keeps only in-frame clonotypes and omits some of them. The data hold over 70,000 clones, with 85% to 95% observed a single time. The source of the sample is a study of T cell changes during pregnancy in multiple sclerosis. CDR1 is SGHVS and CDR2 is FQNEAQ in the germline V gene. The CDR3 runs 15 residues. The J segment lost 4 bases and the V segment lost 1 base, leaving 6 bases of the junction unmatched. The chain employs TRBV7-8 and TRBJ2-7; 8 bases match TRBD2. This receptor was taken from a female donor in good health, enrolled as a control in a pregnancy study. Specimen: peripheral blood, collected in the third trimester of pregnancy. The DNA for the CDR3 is TGTGCCAGCAGCTTAGTCGGGGGGGAGGTTTACGAGCAGTACTTC. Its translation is CASSLVGGEVYEQYF.